This note documents a single TCR beta chain sequence. Antigen unknown. This entry comes from a study of PD-1 blockade in classical Hodgkin lymphoma. This CDR3 spans 13 amino acids. The germline V gene encodes CDR1 SGHTA and CDR2 FQGNSA. The V and J ends lost 5 bases and 3 bases respectively, with 11 bases between them. Described time point: newly diagnosed, previously untreated cHL patient sample. Peripheral samples used as comparators were newly diagnosed, untreated classical Hodgkin lymphoma PBMCs. Whole-study results and caveats: Reported findings placed baseline TCR diversity lower in newly diagnosed patients (compared with healthy donors). Causes of the repertoire differences remain undefined, possibly disease activity or prior therapy.

Produced via immunoSEQ multiplex PCR; TCRdb's table is partial and in-frame only. The data contain roughly 70,000 clones, 93% of them singletons. The chain recombines TRBV7-2 with TRBJ2-7, with D tentatively TRBD2 (5 bases). This receptor was obtained from a human donor with classical Hodgkin lymphoma. Material for sequencing was peripheral blood mononuclear cells (PBMCs). CDR3 DNA sequence: TGTGCCAGCAGCCGGACGGGAATCTACGAGCAGTACTTC. Protein: CASSRTGIYEQYF.